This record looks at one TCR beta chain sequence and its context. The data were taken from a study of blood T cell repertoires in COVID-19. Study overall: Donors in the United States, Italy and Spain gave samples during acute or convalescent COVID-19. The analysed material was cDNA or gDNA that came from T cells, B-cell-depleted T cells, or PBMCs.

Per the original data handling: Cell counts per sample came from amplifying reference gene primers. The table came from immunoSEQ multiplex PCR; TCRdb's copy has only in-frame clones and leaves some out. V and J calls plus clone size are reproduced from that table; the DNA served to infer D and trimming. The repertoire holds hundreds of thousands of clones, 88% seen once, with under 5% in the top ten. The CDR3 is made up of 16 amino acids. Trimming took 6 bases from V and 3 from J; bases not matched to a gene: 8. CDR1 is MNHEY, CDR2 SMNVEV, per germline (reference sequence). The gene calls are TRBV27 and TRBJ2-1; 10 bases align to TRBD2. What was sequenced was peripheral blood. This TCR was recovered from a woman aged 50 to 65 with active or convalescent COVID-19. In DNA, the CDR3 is TGTGCCAGCAGGAACCTAGCGGGAGCTATCTACAATGAGCAGTTCTTC. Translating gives CASRNLAGAIYNEQFF.